The clone carrying this T cell receptor (beta chain) was detected only once. This table comes from immunoSEQ multiplex PCR, and its TCRdb copy is limited to in-frame clones, with some not included. The sample lists about half a million clones, about 88% seen once, with approximately 1.7% in the top ten. Described treatment: roughly 20 received Ad26.COV2.S at low or high dose, single or two shots; about 5 received placebo; per-sample allocation not given. Repertoires come from day 63 after the first vaccine or placebo injection. From germline, CDR1 is SGHAT and CDR2 FQNNGV. This CDR3 comprises 17 residues. V lost 1 base, J lost 2 bases, and 18 bases lay in between. This record belongs to a study of Ad26.COV2.S vaccination and SARS-CoV-2 variants.

The clonotype was recovered from a person aged 18-60 years who received the Ad26.COV2.S COVID-19 vaccine or a placebo. This material consisted of peripheral blood, taken in a trial of Ad26.COV2.S vaccine versus placebo. This sequence joins TRBV11-2 and TRBJ2-7; maybe TRBD1 (6 bases). As DNA, the CDR3 is TGTGCCAGCAGCTTAGGGGGCGCCGACAGGCAGGCCTACGAGCAGTACTTC. Its translation: CASSLGGADRQAYEQYF.